Listed here is a single T cell receptor beta chain. TCRdb ran MiXCR on the 5' RACE reads and lists one entry per CDR3 protein. The sample yields approximately 490,000 distinct CDR3 sequences, 20% to 25% seen once. The data derive from a study of identical twins. These data also featured in a second study, about yellow fever vaccine responses in identical twins.

The receptor's source is a woman aged 18-29 years in good health. Specimen: CD4+ T cells sorted from blood.

The CDR3 region is CASSQHNTEAFF. The CDR3 bases are TGTGCCAGCAGCCAACACAACACTGAAGCTTTCTTT. The V and J genes are TRBV3-1 and TRBJ1-1; no reliable D call. The V and J ends lost 2 bases and 2 bases respectively, with 3 bases between them. CDR3 length: 12 amino acids. Germline V gene data show CDR1 as LGHDT and CDR2 as YNNKEL (reference sequence).